These 25 T cell receptor beta chains came from one sample sequenced in a study of blood T cells in healthy people across ages. Next came a second PCR, run for about 7 to 12 cycles, which used a sample-barcoded 5' primer along with a J-beta primer mix. Each CDR3 protein gets one entry after TCRdb re-called the 5' RACE reads with MiXCR. The sample contains 700,000 to 900,000 distinct CDR3 sequences, roughly 25% of which appear only once. Another study also made use of these data, one on T cells of mothers and their children.

Sequencing was done on a sample of blood. These receptor sequences come from a boy between 10 and 17 years old in good health.

This chain joins TRBV12-3 or TRBV12-4 and TRBJ2-3; the D gene is possibly TRBD1 (6 bases). V shed 4 bases and J shed 2 bases, with 13 bases lying between them. The CDR3 totals 15 residues. The CDR3 loop is CASSSVTGITDTQYF. For the CDR3, the DNA is TGTGCCAGCAGTTCTGTGACAGGCATCACAGATACGCAGTATTTT.

There are a few counts of this clonotype. V gene TRBV5-6 combines with J gene TRBJ2-5; D assignment may be TRBD1 or TRBD2 (5 bases each). The J call may be incorrect, as the DNA end agrees better with TRBJ2-1. Germline V gene lookup returns CDR1 SGHDT and CDR2 YYEEEE. CDR3 length equals 12 residues. CDR3 in DNA: TGTGCCAGCAGCGAGGGACGTCCTGAGCAGTTCTTC. It specifies CASSEGRPEQFF.

The chain joins TRBV28 to TRBJ2-5; tentative D call: TRBD1 (6 bases). Gene TRBJ2-7 matches the end of the DNA better, so the J call may be wrong. The germline gives CDR1 MDHEN, CDR2 SYDVKM. The length of the CDR3 is 15 residues. CDR3 in amino acids: CASSLPGTIYYEQYF. The CDR3 bases are TGTGCCAGCAGTTTACCCGGGACAATCTACTACGAGCAGTACTTC.

Only a few counts were recorded for this clonotype. This chain uses TRBV29-1 with TRBJ2-5; D gene uncertain. The end of the DNA is better explained by TRBJ2-7, so the J call may be wrong. Germline CDR1 SQVTM, CDR2 ANQGSEA. The CDR3 loop spans 12 amino acids. CDR3 amino acids: CSVQTEPYEQYF. The CDR3 nucleotides read TGCAGCGTTCAGACCGAACCCTACGAGCAGTACTTC.

This sequence joins TRBV4-1 and TRBJ2-2; a possible D gene is TRBD2 (7 bases). The germline V gene encodes CDR1 MGHRA and CDR2 YSYEKL. The CDR3 loop spans 16 amino acids. The ends were cut back, 0 bases at V and 7 bases at J, with 15 bases in the middle. The CDR3 loop is CASSQDAGARVGELFF. The DNA of the CDR3 is TGCGCCAGCAGCCAAGACGCGGGGGCGAGGGTCGGGGAGCTGTTTTTT.

This clonotype was seen a handful of times. The chain has TRBV7-2 and TRBJ2-5; D may be TRBD2 (6 bases). V was clipped by 1 base and J by 2 bases, with 11 bases between them. The CDR3 length is 15 residues. Germline V lookup: CDR1 SGHTA, CDR2 FQGNSA. The CDR3 protein is CTSSLGGGRQETQYF. The DNA for the CDR3 is TGTACCAGCAGCTTAGGGGGTGGGAGGCAAGAGACCCAGTACTTC.

This clonotype was seen a few times. The chain carries TRBV27 and TRBJ2-5; TRBD2 aligns across 8 bases. The CDR3 contains 14 residues. CDR1 and CDR2 (germline): MNHEY, SMNVEV (reference sequence). With V trimmed by 5 bases and J by 4 bases, 6 bases remained unmatched. The CDR3 is CASSPLSGGETQYF. The CDR3 DNA follows: TGTGCCAGCAGTCCGTTGAGCGGGGGAGAGACCCAGTACTTC.

This chain connects TRBV5-1 to TRBJ2-5; TRBD2 matches 8 bases. The V gene's germline CDR1 is SGHRS and CDR2 YFSETQ. This CDR3 comprises 15 residues. V lost 1 base, J lost 5 bases, and 7 bases stayed unmatched. CDR3 sequence reads: CASSLRELAAETQYF. DNA for the CDR3: TGCGCCAGCAGCTTGCGGGAACTAGCGGCCGAGACCCAGTACTTC.

The chain recombines TRBV7-3 with TRBJ1-4; no clear D gene. The germline CDR1 and CDR2 sequences are SGHTA and FQGTGA. Trimming shortened V by 3 bases and J by 8 bases, and 10 bases separated the two germline ends. The CDR3 sequence is 13 residues long. For the CDR3, the DNA is TGTGCCAGCAGCTTTAAGGCTGGGGAAAAACTGTTTTTT. It encodes CASSFKAGEKLFF.

For the CDR3, the DNA is TGTGCCAGCAGGGGGGAGGCCCCTGAGACCCAGTACTTC. Its translation: CASRGEAPETQYF. The chain uses TRBV6-6 and TRBJ2-5; maybe TRBD2 (6 bases). V lost 6 bases to trimming and J lost 5 bases, with 13 bases between them. This CDR3 comprises 13 residues. Germline values: CDR1 MNHNY, CDR2 SVGAGI (reference sequence).

The chain carries TRBV12-5 and TRBJ2-1; D is undetermined. CDR1 and CDR2 from the germline V gene are LGHNT and FRNRAP. V lost 0 bases to trimming and J lost 8 bases, with 8 bases between them. This CDR3 is built from 13 residues. The CDR3 region is CASGLVGGDEQFF. As DNA, the CDR3 is TGTGCTAGTGGTTTGGTAGGTGGGGATGAGCAGTTCTTC.

The V call is TRBV9, the J call TRBJ2-7; TRBD1 aligns across 7 bases. Losses at the gene ends were 0 bases for V and 3 bases for J; bases not matched to a gene: 6. This CDR3 spans 15 amino acids. CDR1 is SGDLS, CDR2 YYNGEE, per germline. CDR3 region: CASSVGDSAVYEQYF. Here the CDR3 DNA reads TGTGCCAGCAGCGTAGGGGACAGCGCAGTCTACGAGCAGTACTTC.

V and J are TRBV6-1 and TRBJ1-5, with D unclear. Germline V gives CDR1 MNHNS, CDR2 SASEGT. The CDR3 spans 15 residues. With 4 bases removed from V and 4 bases from J, the gap between germline ends came to 14 bases. This CDR3 reads CASSVTGYSNQPQHF. The CDR3, as DNA: TGTGCCAGCAGTGTTACGGGTTACAGTAATCAGCCCCAGCATTTT.

This clonotype was recorded a few times. This chain connects TRBV29-1 to TRBJ1-1; no clear D gene. Germline V gene lookup returns CDR1 SQVTM and CDR2 ANQGSEA. The CDR3 runs to 18 residues. Trimming cost V 5 bases and J 0 bases, with 25 bases left between them. CDR3 DNA: TGCAGCGTTTCCGGGCCTTTCAAGTCTCGTTCCATGAACACTGAAGCTTTCTTT. Its translation is CSVSGPFKSRSMNTEAFF.

This rearrangement joins TRBV28 to TRBJ2-3, with TRBD1 matching over 9 bases. Unmatched junction bases numbered 3, after V lost 8 bases and J lost 0 bases. CDR3 length: 14 amino acids. Germline CDR1 reads MDHEN; CDR2 reads SYDVKM. CDR3 sequence reads: CASEQGASTDTQYF. CDR3 nucleotide sequence: TGTGCCAGCGAACAGGGGGCTAGCACAGATACGCAGTATTTT.

This chain links TRBV10-3 with TRBJ2-7, with 7 bases that match TRBD1. The CDR3 has 13 amino acids. Trimming at V came to 2 bases and at J to 3 bases, leaving 1 base not matched to a gene. CDR1 and CDR2 (germline): ENHRY, SYGVKD. The CDR3 bases are TGTGCCATCAGTGAGGGACAGGTCTACGAGCAGTACTTC. This gives the protein CAISEGQVYEQYF.

This sequence joins TRBV7-3 and TRBJ1-1; no reliable D call. The CDR3 runs 15 residues. Germline CDR1 and CDR2: SGHTA and FQGTGA. Trimming cost V 1 base and J 3 bases, with 12 bases left between them. CDR3 nucleotides: TGTGCCAGCAGCTTAAGCCCTCACGGTTACACTGAAGCTTTCTTT. Translated, it gives CASSLSPHGYTEAFF. The variable domain in full, with the rest retrieved from reference TRBV7-3 and TRBJ1-1, is GAGVSQTPSNKVTEKGKYVELRCDPISGHTALYWYRQSLGQGPEFLIYFQGTGAADDSGLPNDRFFAVRPEGSVSTLKIQRTERGDSAVYLCASSLSPHGYTEAFFGQGTRLTVV.

This chain joins TRBV18 and TRBJ1-1; tentative D call: TRBD1 (6 bases). The CDR3 sequence is 16 residues long. From germline, CDR1 is KGHSH and CDR2 LQKENI. V was pared by 3 bases and J by 3 bases, with 17 bases between. The CDR3 DNA is TGTGCCAGCTCACCGGGGCCGGGGGGGGCGGACACTGAAGCTTTCTTT. Encoded protein: CASSPGPGGADTEAFF.

The rearrangement links TRBV6-5 to TRBJ2-1, with 9 nucleotides matching TRBD2. Unmatched junction bases numbered 10, after V lost 4 bases and J lost 3 bases. In germline, CDR1 is MNHEY, CDR2 SVGAGI. The CDR3 runs to 17 residues. This CDR3 reads CASSSLGSGGLYNEQFF. CDR3 bases: TGTGCCAGCAGTTCCCTTGGTAGCGGGGGTCTCTACAATGAGCAGTTCTTC.

This clonotype was seen a handful of times. The chain has TRBV28 and TRBJ1-2; D is perhaps TRBD1 (5 bases). The CDR3 covers 14 residues. CDR1 is MDHEN and CDR2 is SYDVKM in the germline V gene. V gave up 5 bases and J gave up 7 bases, with 17 bases separating them. The CDR3 sequence is CASSPPGGGFGYTF. The CDR3 DNA follows: TGTGCCAGCAGTCCTCCCGGGGGGGGTTTTGGCTACACCTTC.

About this clonotype: Sequence at one end of the junction differs from germline and may be a read error. The chain couples TRBV4-1 to TRBJ2-4; D unclear. Germline V gene data show CDR1 as MGHRA and CDR2 as YSYEKL. This CDR3 has 14 amino acids. CDR3 sequence reads: CASSQDPAKNVQYF. For the CDR3, the DNA is TGCGCCAGCAGCCAAGATCCAGCCAAAAACGTTCAGTACTTC.

The chain employs TRBV12-3 or TRBV12-4 and TRBJ1-4, with D possibly being TRBD1 (5 bases). V lost 9 bases and J lost 0, with 14 bases in between. The CDR3 has 15 amino acids. Here the CDR3 reads CASSTGEATNEKLFF. CDR3 sequence (DNA): TGTGCCAGTTCTACGGGGGAAGCAACTAATGAAAAACTGTTTTTT.

This clonotype was picked up a small number of times. The chain employs TRBV6-6 and TRBJ2-4; possibly TRBD1 for D (5 bases). V lost 6 bases and J 0 bases, leaving 9 bases between the germline ends. Germline V gives CDR1 MNHNY, CDR2 SVGAGI (reference sequence). The CDR3 runs 14 residues. In DNA form, the CDR3 reads TGTGCCAGCAGGCTAAGGGGAGCCAAAAACATTCAGTACTTC. Translated, it gives CASRLRGAKNIQYF.

This clonotype was seen a few times. The chain uses TRBV20-1 and TRBJ1-1; D unclear. V shed 2 bases and J shed 0 bases, with 16 bases lying between them. Germline V gene data show CDR1 as DFQATT and CDR2 as SNEGSKA (reference sequence). The CDR3 covers 16 residues. CDR3 residues: CSARKEGGGLNTEAFF. CDR3 DNA: TGCAGTGCTAGAAAGGAGGGTGGTGGCTTGAACACTGAAGCTTTCTTT.

The chain joins TRBV3-1 to TRBJ1-4, with 11 nucleotides matching TRBD1. V shed 6 bases, J shed 5 bases, and the junction held 2 bases outside the gene matches. This CDR3 has 14 amino acids. Germline CDR1 LGHDT, CDR2 YNNKEL (reference sequence). The CDR3 spells CASRGTGGNEKLFF. CDR3 DNA: TGTGCCAGCAGAGGGACAGGGGGGAATGAAAAACTGTTTTTT.